The present T cell receptor (beta chain) was sequenced within a study of T cell responses to AZD1222 COVID-19 vaccine. V was pared by 6 bases and J by 4 bases, with 16 bases between. CDR3 length: 15 residues. Looked up from germline, CDR1 is SGHVS and CDR2 is FQNEAQ. Study-wide findings and caveats: Nearly half of spike-specific TCRs reportedly go after variant regions that carry no mutations. Clonal diversity was possibly underestimated, and the donors were mostly white British, with more females. Only after the peak T cell response were repertoires sampled.

Timing groups of about 4 and about 12 weeks for second doses were pooled. On this clone: The target antigen is unknown.

Assay: immunoSEQ multiplex PCR; the TCRdb copy retains only in-frame clones and omits some. The top ten hold roughly a tenth of the sample, which has approximately 130,000 clones, about 88% seen once. This clonotype originated in an adult who received the AZD1222 COVID-19 vaccine. This chain joins TRBV7-8 and TRBJ2-1; tentative D call: TRBD2 (6 bases). The sample consisted of peripheral blood, taken 28 days after the second AZD1222 dose. Written as DNA, the CDR3 is TGTGCCAGCAGTGGGGAGCCCGGGGGTTACAATGAGCAGTTCTTC. Translation gives CASSGEPGGYNEQFF.